In this sample, the clone carrying this TCR beta chain turned up a few times. The second PCR ran about 6 to 11 cycles with a sample-barcoded 5' primer and J-beta primers. TCRdb reanalysed the 5' RACE reads using MiXCR and keeps one entry per CDR3 protein. Among fewer than 1.5 million distinct CDR3 sequences listed, roughly 40% were seen once. This specimen belongs to a study of blood T cells in healthy people across ages. Those donating, healthy Caucasian individuals from Russia, were aged roughly 6 to 90. Every sample gave at least 5.5 micrograms of total RNA when it was extracted. Input material: blood. This receptor was taken from a woman between 18 and 29 years old in good health.

In nucleotides, the CDR3 is TGTGCCAGCAGACATCCGGGAGGACAGCGCACAGATACGCAGTATTTT. Translated: CASRHPGGQRTDTQYF. The chain couples TRBV11-2 to TRBJ2-3; TRBD2 might be the D (7 bases). The CDR3 has 16 residues. Germline V CDR1 and CDR2: SGHAT, FQNNGV. V was cut by 6 bases and J by 1 base, with 17 bases left in between.